This paragraph covers one TCR beta chain sequence. How the authors handled the data: With immunoSEQ giving junction-only sequences and no quality scores, filtering differed. Method: immunoSEQ multiplex PCR; TCRdb's copy keeps in-frame clones and lacks some. Clone size and the V and J calls come from that table; the DNA yielded D and trimming. This table has approximately 2.1 million clones, 90% to 95% appearing once. This specimen belongs to a study of shared clonotypes between healthy human individuals. About the study: There were three CD4 naive, three CD4 memory, two CD8 naive and one CD8 memory plates per donor.

All of the donors resided in Nashville, Tennessee, and each was a Caucasian adult. Germline V CDR1 and CDR2: LGHNA, YNFKEQ. Trimming stripped 5 bases from V and 7 bases from J, with 12 bases between. This CDR3 region has 13 residues. The sample taken for sequencing was naive CD4+ T cells from PBMCs. Subset indicated: CD45RA+ positively selected. The chain couples TRBV4-2 to TRBJ1-5; D remains unclear. This TCR derives from a man between 18 and 29 years old in good health. Some clones in this sample may be carry-over from other donors' samples. The CDR3 here is CASSYALGQPQHF. CDR3 DNA sequence: TGTGCCAGCAGCTACGCACTCGGCCAGCCCCAGCATTTT.